Below, 32 T cell receptor beta chains from the same sample are listed, as sequenced in a study of cytomegalovirus exposure and HLA in healthy donors. The PCR made use of 60 Vbeta and 13 Jbeta primers. The table came from immunoSEQ multiplex PCR; TCRdb's copy has only in-frame clones and leaves some out. The sample carries under 200,000 clones, 75% to 85% recorded once. Material: PBMCs. These TCRs come from a male donor in good health and CMV-seropositive.

J is TRBJ2-1 and V is TRBV4-2; the match to TRBD2 covers 12 bases. Germline V gives CDR1 LGHNA, CDR2 YNFKEQ. The CDR3 extends over 15 amino acids. V shed 6 bases, J shed 3 bases, and the junction held 3 bases outside the gene matches. In nucleotides, the CDR3 is TGTGCCAGCAGAAGGACTAGCGGGATCTACAATGAGCAGTTCTTC. Its translation: CASRRTSGIYNEQFF.

In this sample, this clone turned up once. The rearrangement links TRBV7-6 to TRBJ2-1; 7 positions match TRBD2. The CDR3 sequence is 16 residues long. In germline, CDR1 is SGHVS, CDR2 FNYEAQ. V lost 5 bases to trimming and J lost 7 bases; unmatched junction nucleotides: 14. The CDR3 coding sequence is TGTGCCAGCAGCCCCAGCGCGTCTAGCGGACTTAATGAGCAGTTCTTC. Translating gives CASSPSASSGLNEQFF.

This clone has only a few counts. V is TRBV4-2 and J is TRBJ2-1; TRBD2 matches at 12 bases. Germline V CDR1 and CDR2: LGHNA, YNFKEQ. J gave up 4 bases and V 2 bases, and 6 bases lay outside the gene matches. The CDR3 has 17 residues. The CDR3 DNA sequence: TGTGCCAGCAGCCAATATACTAGCGGGGGGACTTACAATGAGCAGTTCTTC. It specifies CASSQYTSGGTYNEQFF.

This clone came up a few times. This chain uses TRBV15 with TRBJ1-4; no clear D gene. There are 15 residues in the CDR3. V was cut by 0 bases and J by 3 bases, with 8 bases left in between. Germline loops: CDR1 LNHNV, CDR2 YYDKDF (reference sequence). CDR3: CATSRDPQSNEKLFF. As DNA, the CDR3 is TGTGCCACCAGCAGAGATCCCCAGTCTAATGAAAAACTGTTTTTT.

The chain combines TRBV28 with TRBJ1-5; maybe TRBD1 (5 bases). In germline, CDR1 is MDHEN, CDR2 SYDVKM. This CDR3 spans 14 amino acids. The ends were cut back, 11 bases at V and 0 bases at J, with 14 bases in the middle. CDR3 sequence (DNA): TGTGCCGCCACAGGATTACATAGCAATCAGCCCCAGCATTTT. Translating it yields CAATGLHSNQPQHF.

This clone was seen only once. The rearrangement links TRBV18 to TRBJ1-5, with 10 bases fitting TRBD1. CDR1 is KGHSH, CDR2 LQKENI, per germline. The CDR3 runs 19 residues. V dropped 6 bases and J dropped 2; count of bases not matched to a gene: 16. This CDR3 reads CASSLTPGDRGWGNQPQHF. CDR3 sequence (DNA): TGTGCCAGCTCGCTAACCCCCGGGGACAGGGGTTGGGGCAATCAGCCCCAGCATTTT.

The J gene is TRBJ2-2, the V gene TRBV27; D remains unclear. Germline CDR1 and CDR2: MNHEY and SMNVEV (reference sequence). Deletions cut 3 bases from V and 1 base from J, with 6 bases between. The CDR3 has 14 amino acids. CDR3 DNA: TGTGCCAGCAGTTTTTTACAGAACACCGGGGAGCTGTTTTTT. Translating gives CASSFLQNTGELFF.

The rearrangement uses TRBV5-1 and TRBJ2-1; no definite D call. Between the trimmed V and J ends, which lost 4 bases and 3 bases, there was a span of 5 bases. CDR3 length: 12 amino acids. Germline-derived CDR1 and CDR2 are SGHRS and YFSETQ. The CDR3 sequence: CASSHSYNEQFF. In nucleotides, the CDR3 is TGCGCCAGCAGCCACAGCTACAATGAGCAGTTCTTC. Using reference TRBV5-1 and TRBJ2-1 for the parts outside the CDR3, the full variable domain is KAGVTQTPRYLIKTRGQQVTLSCSPISGHRSVSWYQQTPGQGLQFLFEYFSETQRNKGNFPGRFSGRQFSNSRSEMNVSTLELGDSALYLCASSHSYNEQFFGPGTRLTVL.

V gene TRBV6-5 combines with J gene TRBJ2-7; 7 nucleotides align to TRBD2. After removal of 6 bases from V and 2 bases from J, the junction contained 7 bases not matched to a gene. CDR3 length equals 14 residues. CDR1 is MNHEY and CDR2 is SVGAGI in the germline V gene. This chain's CDR3 is CASSPRGVTYEQYF. CDR3 DNA: TGTGCCAGCAGCCCCCGGGGGGTAACCTACGAGCAGTACTTC.

CDR3 sequence (DNA): TGTGCCAGCAGTGAAGACAGGGCGGCTAATGAAAAACTGTTTTTT. Its protein is CASSEDRAANEKLFF. This sequence joins TRBV2 and TRBJ1-4; D might be TRBD1 (6 bases). CDR1 SNHLY and CDR2 FYNNEI come from the germline V gene. CDR3 length: 15 residues. Deletions cut 1 base from V and 3 bases from J, with 9 bases between.

This chain connects TRBV7-9 to TRBJ2-7; 12 bases are shared with TRBD1. The V gene end was trimmed by 5 bases and the J gene end by 6 bases; junction bases not matched to a gene: 8. The CDR3 has 15 amino acids. Germline V lookup: CDR1 SEHNR, CDR2 FQNEAQ (reference sequence). DNA for the CDR3: TGTGCCAGCAGCCGGGACCGGGACAGGGGGCTCGAGCAGTACTTC. Its protein is CASSRDRDRGLEQYF. Based on the CDR3 plus reference TRBV7-9 and TRBJ2-7, the full variable domain is DTGVSQNPRHKITKRGQNVTFRCDPISEHNRLYWYRQTLGQGPEFLTYFQNEAQLEKSRLLSDRFSAERPKGSFSTLEIQRTEQGDSAMYLCASSRDRDRGLEQYFGPGTRLTVT.

This chain uses TRBV11-2 with TRBJ2-7; 11 nucleotides match TRBD1. J lost 7 bases, V lost 5 bases, and 10 bases had no gene match. This CDR3 spans 15 amino acids. The germline V gene encodes CDR1 SGHAT and CDR2 FQNNGV. The CDR3 loop reads CASSKPGQGVREQYF. CDR3 nucleotide sequence: TGTGCCAGCAGCAAGCCGGGACAGGGGGTAAGGGAGCAGTACTTC.

This rearrangement joins TRBV5-5 to TRBJ1-5; a possible D gene is TRBD1 (5 bases). CDR1 and CDR2 from the germline V gene are SGHKS and YYEKEE (reference sequence). Trimming pared 1 base from V and 1 base from J, leaving 9 bases between. This CDR3 has 15 residues. The CDR3 region is CASSLTGVSNQPQHF. The CDR3 bases are TGTGCCAGCAGCTTGACAGGAGTGAGCAATCAGCCCCAGCATTTT. Full variable domain (outside the CDR3, taken from reference TRBV5-5 and TRBJ1-5): DAGVTQSPTHLIKTRGQQVTLRCSPISGHKSVSWYQQVLGQGPQFIFQYYEKEERGRGNFPDRFSARQFPNYSSELNVNALLLGDSALYLCASSLTGVSNQPQHFGDGTRLSIL.

V and J are TRBV7-3 and TRBJ2-3, with 7 bases matching TRBD2. Germline V CDR1 and CDR2: SGHTA, FQGTGA. V shed 1 base and J 2 bases; nucleotides not matched to a gene: 12. CDR3 length: 18 amino acids. In nucleotides, the CDR3 is TGTGCCAGCAGCTTAAATCCTTTGGCTAGCGGCTACACAGATACGCAGTATTTT. Residues: CASSLNPLASGYTDTQYF.

The rearrangement links TRBV11-2 to TRBJ2-7; D unresolved. Germline V gene data show CDR1 as SGHAT and CDR2 as FQNNGV. With 6 bases removed from V and 7 bases from J, the gap between germline ends came to 28 bases. The CDR3 runs to 17 residues. The CDR3 sequence: CASSPTPALGVSGEQYF. The CDR3 region has the DNA TGTGCCAGCAGTCCCACTCCCGCCCTAGGCGTGTCTGGGGAGCAGTACTTC.

This clone came up a few times. The chain recombines TRBV28 with TRBJ2-1; 12 positions agree with TRBD1. CDR1 and CDR2 (germline): MDHEN, SYDVKM. CDR3 length equals 15 residues. With 6 bases clipped from V and 7 bases from J, the junction kept 7 bases outside the gene matches. CDR3 coding DNA: TGTGCCAGCAGGAGTCCGGGACAGGGGGCGAATGAGCAGTTCTTC. Translation gives CASRSPGQGANEQFF.

The J gene is TRBJ2-7, the V gene TRBV5-1; perhaps TRBD2 as D (7 bases). The V and J ends lost 4 bases and 2 bases respectively, with 13 bases between them. The length of the CDR3 is 14 residues. In germline, CDR1 is SGHRS, CDR2 YFSETQ. CDR3 sequence (DNA): TGCGCCAGCAGCGAGGGAGGGGGTGCCTACGAGCAGTACTTC. Its protein is CASSEGGGAYEQYF.

V and J are TRBV7-2 and TRBJ2-1, with 9 positions matching TRBD2. CDR3 length equals 15 residues. V dropped 4 bases and J dropped 14; count of bases not matched to a gene: 15. Germline V gene lookup returns CDR1 SGHTA and CDR2 FQGNSA. CDR3 region: CASSYVTSGSPGEFF. The CDR3 DNA sequence: TGTGCCAGCAGCTACGTCACTAGCGGGTCACCGGGGGAGTTCTTC. The complete variable domain, with remaining parts taken from reference TRBV7-2 and TRBJ2-1, reads GAGVSQSPSNKVTEKGKDVELRCDPISGHTALYWYRQSLGQGLEFLIYFQGNSAPDKSGLPSDRFSAERTGGSVSTLTIQRTQQEDSAVYLCASSYVTSGSPGEFFGPGTRLTVL.

This sequence joins TRBV27 and TRBJ1-5; 7 nucleotides align to TRBD1. CDR3 size: 14 residues. V dropped 3 bases and J dropped 7; count of bases not matched to a gene: 6. Germline CDR1 is MNHEY and CDR2 is SMNVEV (reference sequence). Written as DNA, the CDR3 is TGTGCCAGCAGTTTCGGGACAGTGGGCCAGCCCCAGCATTTT. This translates into CASSFGTVGQPQHF.

V and J are TRBV5-5 and TRBJ1-5, with 8 bases lining up with TRBD1. V lost 4 bases, J lost 11 bases, and 8 bases stayed unmatched. Germline CDR1 is SGHKS and CDR2 is YYEKEE (reference sequence). The CDR3 consists of 13 residues. The CDR3 DNA is TGTGCCAGCAGCAGCTCCGGGGACAGGTCCCAGCATTTT. Translating it yields CASSSSGDRSQHF.

This chain links TRBV5-1 with TRBJ2-7; D might be TRBD1 (5 bases). Per the germline V gene, CDR1 is SGHRS and CDR2 is YFSETQ. The V end lost 2 bases, the J end lost 6 bases, and 15 bases lay between the germline ends. The CDR3 totals 14 residues. The CDR3 sequence: CASSFLRGIGEQYF. The CDR3 coding sequence is TGCGCCAGCAGCTTCCTAAGGGGTATCGGCGAGCAGTACTTC.

V is TRBV5-1 and J is TRBJ2-1, with 10 bases fitting TRBD1. Per germline, CDR1 SGHRS and CDR2 YFSETQ. This CDR3 is 16 amino acids long. Germline trimming cut 0 bases from V and 6 bases from J; bases unmatched to any gene: 6. The chain's CDR3 is CASSLGPGQGSNEQFF. The CDR3 bases are TGCGCCAGCAGCTTGGGACCGGGACAGGGGAGCAATGAGCAGTTCTTC.

The V gene is TRBV28, the J gene TRBJ2-2; D possibly corresponds to TRBD2 (5 bases). The CDR3 loop spans 15 amino acids. Germline CDR1 MDHEN, CDR2 SYDVKM. The V end lost 4 bases, the J end lost 1 base, and 10 bases lay between the germline ends. Written as DNA, the CDR3 is TGTGCCAGCAGTTACGCCGGAGGGAACACCGGGGAGCTGTTTTTT. As protein: CASSYAGGNTGELFF.

The chain links TRBV27 to TRBJ2-7; 7 bases are shared with TRBD1. The CDR3 has 14 residues. Germline V gene lookup returns CDR1 MNHEY and CDR2 SMNVEV (reference sequence). V shed 8 bases, J shed 5 bases, and the junction held 12 bases outside the gene matches. The CDR3 DNA reads TGTGCCAGCGGCAAACGGACAGGTACCCACGAGCAGTACTTC. It translates to CASGKRTGTHEQYF.

The chain couples TRBV4-3 to TRBJ1-4, with 7 bases matching TRBD1. V dropped 4 bases and J dropped 13; count of bases not matched to a gene: 18. The CDR3 is made up of 16 amino acids. Germline CDR1 is LGHNA and CDR2 is YSLEER. DNA of the CDR3: TGCGCCAGCAGCCTTGCTCCCGGGACAGCCCAATCTGGACTGTTTTTT. Translating gives CASSLAPGTAQSGLFF.

This chain joins TRBV29-1 and TRBJ2-2; TRBD1 might be the D (6 bases). This CDR3 contains 12 residues. Trimming shortened V by 7 bases and J by 2 bases, and 8 bases separated the two germline ends. Germline CDR1 reads SQVTM; CDR2 reads ANQGSEA. The CDR3 DNA follows: TGCAGCGCGGGACAAAACACCGGGGAGCTGTTTTTT. Amino acid sequence: CSAGQNTGELFF.

The chain joins TRBV21-1 to TRBJ1-1. TRBV21-1 is a recognized pseudogene. CDR3 size: 13 residues. The CDR3 coding sequence is TGTGCCAGTAGGCGGGGGAGGAACACTGAAGCTTTCTTT. Amino acids: CASRRGRNTEAFF.

This sequence joins TRBV2 and TRBJ2-7, with 9 bases identical to TRBD2. The junction had 13 bases not matched to a gene; V was cut back by 6 bases and J by 4 bases. This CDR3 has 16 residues. Germline V gene sequence: CDR1 SNHLY, CDR2 FYNNEI. The CDR3: CASRFAPGTSKYEQYF. The CDR3, as DNA: TGTGCCAGCAGATTCGCCCCCGGGACTAGCAAATACGAGCAGTACTTC.

The chain recombines TRBV7-2 with TRBJ2-1; 7 bases align to TRBD1. The CDR3 has 17 amino acids. Germline V gene sequence: CDR1 SGHTA, CDR2 FQGNSA. The ends lost 0 bases at V and 1 base at J; junction bases unmatched: 6. The chain's CDR3 is CASSLARRQGSYNEQFF. The DNA for the CDR3 is TGTGCCAGCAGCTTAGCCCGTCGACAGGGTTCCTACAATGAGCAGTTCTTC.

The chain combines TRBV2 with TRBJ1-1, with no clear D. The V end lost 7 bases, the J end lost 4 bases, and 16 bases lay between the germline ends. Germline V gene data show CDR1 as SNHLY and CDR2 as FYNNEI. This CDR3 spans 14 amino acids. CDR3 bases: TGTGCCAGCACTCCACAGAAATTGGGCACTGAAGCTTTCTTT. It specifies CASTPQKLGTEAFF.

The rearrangement joins TRBV6-5 to TRBJ1-3; D not resolved. The CDR3 has 15 residues. With 5 bases removed from V and 3 bases from J, the gap between germline ends came to 14 bases. Germline values: CDR1 MNHEY, CDR2 SVGAGI. The CDR3 region has the DNA TGTGCCAGCAGTCATTACACGGAGGGTGGAAACACCATATATTTT. Its protein product is CASSHYTEGGNTIYF.

In the case of this clone: A junction end diverges from the germline sequence, so it may reflect a read error. The genes are TRBV9 and TRBJ2-7; a weak D match, TRBD2 (6 bases). There are 13 residues in the CDR3. Germline V lookup: CDR1 SGDLS, CDR2 YYNGEE. In nucleotides, the CDR3 is TGTGCCAACAGCCACCGCTTACCGGGACTCCCCCGCTTC. Its translation: CANSHRLPGLPRF.